A selection of T cell receptor beta chains follows, all from one sample in a study of shared clonotypes between healthy human individuals. Assay: immunoSEQ multiplex PCR; the TCRdb copy retains only in-frame clones and omits some. The table records around 700,000 clones, about 74% of them present only once. Sequenced sample: memory CD4+ T cells sorted from blood. All receptors derive from a woman in her thirties in good health. The conserved cysteine and the conserved F or W are not part of the CDR3 here. The order of the fields is CDR3 protein, J gene, V gene, D gene. The D gene is left open where the match is weak.

ASTSGGSNYGYT,TRBJ1-2,TRBV5-1,.
ASSDLGGSNQPQH,TRBJ1-5,TRBV28,.
ASSPSTGIPSEQY,TRBJ2-7,TRBV27,.
ASSGRGYEQF,TRBJ2-1,TRBV5-1,.
ASSQGLAGSYEQY,TRBJ2-7,TRBV4-2,TRBD2
ASSYSTGAGGETQY,TRBJ2-5,TRBV6-6,.
ASSGGYEQY,TRBJ2-7,TRBV28,TRBD2
ASSEDIGTNEPDEQF,TRBJ2-1,TRBV6-1,.
ASSSAPRNIQY,TRBJ2-4,TRBV5-6,.
ASSKGTPRRVYGYT,TRBJ1-2,TRBV21-1,.
ASSYRDGTYEQY,TRBJ2-7,TRBV11-2,.
ASSQGLAGGYEQF,TRBJ2-1,TRBV14,TRBD2
AWSVNSGQGFGYT,TRBJ1-2,TRBV30,TRBD1
ASSPGATRTEAF,TRBJ1-1,TRBV2,.
ASSIAAGTLYTEAF,TRBJ1-1,TRBV19,.
ATLLAGVVNEQF,TRBJ2-1,TRBV6-1,TRBD2
ASSSVAGSYEQY,TRBJ2-7,TRBV5-4,.
ASSKKGSYEQY,TRBJ2-7,TRBV5-4,.
ASSLFGNLAGYT,TRBJ1-2,TRBV28,.
ASSKGLAGGYTGELF,TRBJ2-2,TRBV4-1,TRBD2
ASSEAFLGPGQGSGGELF,TRBJ2-2,TRBV6-1,TRBD1
ASSGDRVNQPQH,TRBJ1-5,TRBV6-4,TRBD1
SALLVNTGELF,TRBJ2-2,TRBV29-1,.
AIRAPNKNIQY,TRBJ2-4,TRBV10-3,.
ASSLRSFSSYNEQF,TRBJ2-1,TRBV27,.
ASSFFEASYEQY,TRBJ2-7,TRBV7-9,.
AWSEGTRVYNEQF,TRBJ2-1,TRBV30,TRBD2
ASSSRTPTYEQY,TRBJ2-7,TRBV27,.
ASTTGLTNTEAF,TRBJ1-1,TRBV6-1,.
ASSSTLAGDRTGELF,TRBJ2-2,TRBV28,TRBD2
ASRGGTSGRVSSYNEQF,TRBJ2-1,TRBV2,TRBD2
ASRTPGQAVNQPQH,TRBJ1-5,TRBV19,TRBD1
ASKDSSYEQY,TRBJ2-7,TRBV19,.
ASTRTSGTDTQY,TRBJ2-3,TRBV28,TRBD2
SVGQQENTEAF,TRBJ1-1,TRBV29-1,.
ASSSPGRRTEAF,TRBJ1-1,TRBV5-6,.
SVVTDLNTEAF,TRBJ1-1,TRBV29-1,.
ASSTGLAEWEQF,TRBJ2-1,TRBV19,TRBD2
ASSEQREGREQF,TRBJ2-1,TRBV10-1,TRBD2
ASSVEVRAYNEQF,TRBJ2-1,TRBV9,.
ASSGNSGTIY,TRBJ1-3,TRBV2,.
ASRRPSGANVLT,TRBJ2-6,TRBV28,.
ASSSVGNQY,TRBJ2-7,TRBV7-9,.
ASSSLGRAYEQY,TRBJ2-7,TRBV5-1,.
ASSRVPNTGELF,TRBJ2-2,TRBV9,.